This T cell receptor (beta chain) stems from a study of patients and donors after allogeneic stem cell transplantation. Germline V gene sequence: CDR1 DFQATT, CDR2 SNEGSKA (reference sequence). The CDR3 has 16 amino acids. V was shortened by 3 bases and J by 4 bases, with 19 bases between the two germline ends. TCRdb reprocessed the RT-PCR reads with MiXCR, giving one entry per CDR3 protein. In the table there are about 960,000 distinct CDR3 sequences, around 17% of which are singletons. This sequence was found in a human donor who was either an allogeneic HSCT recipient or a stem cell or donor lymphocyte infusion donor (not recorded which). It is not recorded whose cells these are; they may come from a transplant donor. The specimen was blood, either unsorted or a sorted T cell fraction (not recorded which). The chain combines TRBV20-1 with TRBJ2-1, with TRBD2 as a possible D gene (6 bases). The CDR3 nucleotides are TGCAGTGCTAGTGTTCACGGGAGTCGCCTATACAATGAGCAGTTCTTC. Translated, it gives CSASVHGSRLYNEQFF.